A selection of T cell receptor beta chains follows, all from one sample in a study of CD8 T cells in Susac syndrome. TCRdb reprocessed the immunoSEQ multiplex PCR reads with MiXCR, giving one entry per CDR3 protein. Of roughly 200,000 distinct CDR3 sequences in the sample, 85% to 95% were seen once. Sequencing was carried out using CD4+ T cells from PBMCs. The receptors here all came from a human donor in good health. Each CDR3 is given with its conserved first and last residue. The order of the fields is clone size, D gene, J gene, V gene, CDR3 protein, CDR3 DNA. The D gene is left open where the match is weak. Not every row has a clone size; where given, it reads once, few, many or a size class.

-,TRBD1,TRBJ2-1,TRBV4-1,CASSQRQGADEQFF,TGCGCCAGCAGCCAGAGGCAGGGGGCGGATGAGCAGTTCTTC
-,-,TRBJ1-2,TRBV12-3/TRBV12-4,CASSYRAEYGYTF,TGTGCCAGCAGTTACAGGGCGGAGTATGGCTACACCTTC
-,-,TRBJ1-5,TRBV12-3/TRBV12-4,CASSFRDDQPQHF,TGTGCCAGCAGTTTCAGGGACGACCAGCCCCAGCATTTT
once,-,TRBJ1-1,TRBV6-5,CASSEGPTEAFF,TGTGCCAGCAGTGAGGGGCCCACTGAAGCTTTCTTT
-,-,TRBJ2-7,TRBV27,CASSLRAFSYEQYF,TGTGCCAGCAGCCTTCGGGCCTTCTCCTACGAGCAGTACTTC
-,-,TRBJ1-5,TRBV7-2,CASSQQLQSRMPQHF,TGTGCCAGCAGCCAACAATTACAAAGCCGGATGCCCCAGCATTTT
-,-,TRBJ2-5,TRBV3-1,CASRVQGRQTQYF,TGTGCCAGCAGAGTACAGGGGAGGCAGACCCAGTACTTC
-,TRBD2,TRBJ2-3,TRBV30,CAWNRLAGADTQYF,TGTGCCTGGAACCGACTAGCGGGTGCAGATACGCAGTATTTT
-,-,TRBJ1-5,TRBV4-3,CASSQGMDQPQHF,TGCGCCAGCAGCCAAGGTATGGATCAGCCCCAGCATTTT
-,-,TRBJ1-1,TRBV5-6,CASSLVWGYMNTEAFF,TGTGCCAGCAGCTTGGTTTGGGGGTACATGAACACTGAAGCTTTCTTT
-,-,TRBJ2-5,TRBV27,CASSAGAETQYF,TGTGCCAGCAGTGCCGGAGCAGAGACCCAGTACTTC
-,-,TRBJ2-6,TRBV3-1,CASSHSTSSGANVLTF,TGTGCCAGCAGCCACTCCACATCCTCTGGGGCCAACGTCCTGACTTTC
once,-,TRBJ2-7,TRBV4-3,CASSQEGGSGGNEQYF,TGCGCCAGCAGCCAAGAAGGGGGTAGCGGCGGGAACGAGCAGTACTTC
-,-,TRBJ2-1,TRBV30,CAWSVLDNDEQFF,TGTGCCTGGAGTGTACTGGACAACGATGAGCAGTTCTTC
-,-,TRBJ2-5,TRBV4-1,CASSQDDGENLETQYF,TGCGCCAGCAGCCAAGATGACGGGGAAAATCTGGAGACCCAGTACTTC
-,-,TRBJ2-5,TRBV9,CASTFSRGEQETQYF,TGTGCCAGCACCTTCTCCCGGGGCGAACAAGAGACCCAGTACTTC
-,TRBD1,TRBJ1-5,TRBV28,CASETRTGYQPQHF,TGTGCCAGCGAGACGCGGACAGGGTACCAGCCCCAGCATTTT
-,-,TRBJ1-1,TRBV29-1,CSGQKAGRTYAEAFF,TGCAGCGGACAAAAGGCCGGTAGGACGTACGCTGAAGCTTTCTTT
-,TRBD2,TRBJ2-1,TRBV4-3,CASSQDPGTSGGGQFF,TGCGCCAGCAGCCAAGACCCCGGGACTAGCGGGGGGGGGCAGTTCTTC
once,-,TRBJ2-4,TRBV7-9,CASMTEGPENIQYF,TGTGCCAGCATGACAGAGGGCCCGGAAAACATTCAGTACTTC
-,-,TRBJ1-2,TRBV14,CASSQEATANYGYTF,TGTGCCAGCAGCCAAGAGGCGACGGCTAACTATGGCTACACCTTC
-,-,TRBJ1-5,TRBV6-5,CASSYSVGQPQHF,TGTGCCAGCAGTTACTCAGTCGGTCAGCCCCAGCATTTT
-,-,TRBJ2-2,TRBV29-1,CSVEALLDTGELFF,TGCAGCGTTGAGGCCCTGTTGGACACCGGGGAGCTGTTTTTT
-,-,TRBJ2-1,TRBV7-2,CASSHSGRGNEQFF,TGTGCCAGCAGCCACTCGGGACGCGGCAATGAGCAGTTCTTC
-,-,TRBJ2-5,TRBV12-3/TRBV12-4,CASSLEPRETQYF,TGTGCCAGCAGTTTGGAGCCACGGGAGACCCAGTACTTC
-,-,TRBJ1-2,TRBV29-1,CSVEAGSHEYGYTF,TGCAGCGTTGAAGCGGGGTCCCATGAATATGGCTACACCTTC
-,TRBD2,TRBJ2-3,TRBV11-2,CASSHLLAGGTDTQYF,TGTGCCAGCAGCCACCTTTTAGCGGGAGGCACAGATACGCAGTATTTT
-,-,TRBJ2-2,TRBV3-1,CASSVAGELFF,TGTGCCAGCAGCGTTGCAGGGGAGCTGTTTTTT
-,-,TRBJ2-6,TRBV4-3,CASSQDDWSGANVLTF,TGCGCCAGCAGCCAAGATGACTGGTCTGGGGCCAACGTCCTGACTTTC